The source of this T cell receptor (beta chain) is a study of T cells in Graves' hyperthyroidism and ophthalmopathy. This clonotype was found a few times. The investigators amplified TCR beta CDR3 regions from RNA transcripts. In the first-round RT-PCR of the TCR CDR3, the HTBI primer set was used. One entry per CDR3 protein results from TCRdb running MiXCR on the multiplex PCR reads. Here the sample spans fewer than 500,000 distinct CDR3 sequences, about 14% being singletons. Thyroid ultrasound and orbital computed tomography, with clinical symptoms and serum thyroxine and TRAb, informed diagnoses. The CDR3 loop spans 12 amino acids. The V gene's germline CDR1 is MNHNS and CDR2 SASEGT. The ends were cut back, 5 bases at V and 7 bases at J, with 11 bases in the middle.

The sample taken for sequencing was blood. This receptor was identified in a woman younger than 45 with Graves' ophthalmopathy. This chain links TRBV6-1 with TRBJ1-1; D might be TRBD1 (6 bases). The CDR3 DNA sequence: TGTGCCAGCAGTACAGGGTGGAGTGAAGCTTTCTTT. It is translated as CASSTGWSEAFF.